This T cell receptor (beta chain) came from a study of immune cell composition in non-small cell lung cancer. TCRdb's copy holds only in-frame clones and misses some; the assay was immunoSEQ multiplex PCR. The data hold about 8,700 clones, with under 70% observed a single time. Normal lung sampling was at least 3 cm from the tumour, as distant as possible. This clone was picked up a small number of times. The V end was cut by 0 bases, the J end by 3 bases, with 12 bases between. The length of the CDR3 is 15 residues. CDR1 and CDR2 (germline): SGHDT, YYEEEE. The clonotype was recovered from a human donor with non-small cell lung cancer. Sequenced: non-adjacent lung tissue. The chain has TRBV5-6 and TRBJ1-1; D uncertain. For the CDR3, the DNA is TGTGCCAGCAGCTTGGTGGAGGTGGGGTACACTGAAGCTTTCTTT. Its protein product is CASSLVEVGYTEAFF.